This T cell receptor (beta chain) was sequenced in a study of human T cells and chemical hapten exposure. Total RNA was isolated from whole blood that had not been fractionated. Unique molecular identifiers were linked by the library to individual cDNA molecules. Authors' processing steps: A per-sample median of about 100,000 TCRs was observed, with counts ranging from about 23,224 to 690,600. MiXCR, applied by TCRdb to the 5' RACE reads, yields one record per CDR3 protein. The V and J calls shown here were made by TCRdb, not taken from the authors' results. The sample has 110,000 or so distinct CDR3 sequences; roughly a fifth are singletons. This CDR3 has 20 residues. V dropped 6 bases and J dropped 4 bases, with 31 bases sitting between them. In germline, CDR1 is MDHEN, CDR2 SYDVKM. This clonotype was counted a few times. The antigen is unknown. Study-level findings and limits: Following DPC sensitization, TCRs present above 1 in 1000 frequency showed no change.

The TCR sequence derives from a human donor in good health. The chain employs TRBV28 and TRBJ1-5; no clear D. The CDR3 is CASSLRKDPERNLGNQPQHF. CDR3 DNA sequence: TGTGCCAGCAGCCTTCGGAAAGACCCCGAACGCAACCTCGGGAATCAGCCCCAGCATTTT.